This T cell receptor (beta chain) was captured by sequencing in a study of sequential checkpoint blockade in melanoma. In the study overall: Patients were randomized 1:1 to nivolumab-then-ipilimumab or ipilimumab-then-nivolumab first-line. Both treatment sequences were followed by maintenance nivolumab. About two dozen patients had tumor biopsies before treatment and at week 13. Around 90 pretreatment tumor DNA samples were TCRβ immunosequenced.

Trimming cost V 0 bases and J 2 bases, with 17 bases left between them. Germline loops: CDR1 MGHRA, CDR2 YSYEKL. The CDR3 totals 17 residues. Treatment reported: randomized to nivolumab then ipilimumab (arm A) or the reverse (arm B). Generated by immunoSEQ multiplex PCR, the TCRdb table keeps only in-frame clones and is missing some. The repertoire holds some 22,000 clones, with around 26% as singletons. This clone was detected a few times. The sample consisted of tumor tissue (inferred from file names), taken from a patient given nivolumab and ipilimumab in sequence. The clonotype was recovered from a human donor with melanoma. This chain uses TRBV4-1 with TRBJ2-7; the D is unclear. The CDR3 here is CASSQDIGFALAYEQYF. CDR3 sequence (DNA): TGCGCCAGCAGCCAAGATATCGGCTTTGCGCTTGCCTACGAGCAGTACTTC.